The rows below give T cell receptor beta chains drawn from one sample of a study of T-cell reconstitution after alpha-beta-depleted transplantation in children. Using its own MiXCR run on the PCR reads, TCRdb lists one record per CDR3 protein. The data contain some 200,000 distinct CDR3 sequences, approximately 8.4% of them singletons. Specimen: PBMCs, mostly from graft donor cells, collected 360 days after TCRalphabeta/CD19-depleted stem cell transplant. All receptors derive from a male patient aged 2 to 9 who had a stem cell transplant for acute myeloid leukemia, so the T cells may come from the graft donor. Each CDR3 is given with its conserved first and last residue. Fields, in order: clone size, V gene, D gene, J gene, CDR3 DNA, CDR3 protein. A D gene is named only where the DNA matches it firmly. The size entry is marked missing in some rows and otherwise reads once, few, many or a size class.

size: few
V: TRBV20-1
D: TRBD2
J: TRBJ2-5
DNA: TGCAGTGCTAGTTGGGGACTAGCGGGGGAGACCCAGTACTTC
CDR3: CSASWGLAGETQYF

size: few
V: TRBV2
D: NA
J: TRBJ2-1
DNA: TGTGCCAGCAGTGGGGTAGTGGATGAGCAGTTCTTC
CDR3: CASSGVVDEQFF

size: NA
V: TRBV7-8
D: NA
J: TRBJ1-1
DNA: TGTGCCAGCAGCCTTGGACTACTCGTAGGGTTGAACACTGAAGCTTTCTTT
CDR3: CASSLGLLVGLNTEAFF

size: many
V: TRBV29-1
D: NA
J: TRBJ2-2
DNA: TGCAGCGCTCGACATAGTGGAGTTGCCGGGGAGCTGTTTTTT
CDR3: CSARHSGVAGELFF

size: NA
V: TRBV5-1
D: TRBD2
J: TRBJ2-3
DNA: TGCGCCAGCAGCCCCAGGGCCCGGGGACTAGCGAAAGACACAGATACGCAGTATTTT
CDR3: CASSPRARGLAKDTDTQYF

size: NA
V: TRBV5-1
D: NA
J: TRBJ2-5
DNA: TGCGCCAGCAGTTTGTCAACGTACCAAGAGACCCAGTACTTC
CDR3: CASSLSTYQETQYF

size: NA
V: TRBV9
D: TRBD2
J: TRBJ2-4
DNA: TGTGCCAGCAACGAGAGGGGACTAGCGGGGGCGGGAAACATTCAGTACTTC
CDR3: CASNERGLAGAGNIQYF

size: NA
V: TRBV19
D: NA
J: TRBJ1-1
DNA: TGTGCCAGTAGCATGGACCGCCTGAACACTGAAGCTTTCTTT
CDR3: CASSMDRLNTEAFF

size: few
V: TRBV5-1
D: NA
J: TRBJ2-4
DNA: TGCGCCAGCAGCCCGGGACTTCAAAACATTCAGTACTTC
CDR3: CASSPGLQNIQYF

size: NA
V: TRBV3-1
D: TRBD1
J: TRBJ1-4
DNA: TGTGCCAGCAGCCAAGACAGGGGGCTTGGCGAAAAACTGTTTTTT
CDR3: CASSQDRGLGEKLFF

size: many
V: TRBV12-3/TRBV12-4
D: NA
J: TRBJ2-7
DNA: TGTGCCAGCAGTTTCGGCTACGAGCAGTACTTC
CDR3: CASSFGYEQYF

size: few
V: TRBV10-3
D: NA
J: TRBJ1-1
DNA: TGTGCCGTTACCACGGGGGGGGTTACTGAAGCTTTCTTT
CDR3: CAVTTGGVTEAFF

size: many
V: TRBV12-3/TRBV12-4
D: NA
J: TRBJ1-4
DNA: TGTGCCAGCATCTCCGGGGCCTACAATGAAAAACTGTTTTTT
CDR3: CASISGAYNEKLFF

size: many
V: TRBV20-1
D: TRBD1
J: TRBJ2-1
DNA: TGCAGTGCTAGTCGACAGGGGGACTACAATGAGCAGTTCTTC
CDR3: CSASRQGDYNEQFF

size: NA
V: TRBV9
D: NA
J: TRBJ2-7
DNA: TGTGCCAGCAGCGTAGGACCGGGATACCGGGGGTCCTACGAGCAGTACTTC
CDR3: CASSVGPGYRGSYEQYF